The rows below give T cell receptor beta chains drawn from one sample of a study of T cells after yellow fever vaccination. TCRdb recomputed calls from the 5' RACE reads with MiXCR, one row per CDR3 protein. The data hold roughly 160,000 distinct CDR3 sequences, with roughly 8.8% observed a single time. The material sequenced was CD8+ T cells sorted from PBMCs, taken 45 days after the yellow fever booster vaccination. The receptors come from a man between 18 and 35 years old who received the YFV17D yellow fever vaccine. Each CDR3 is given with its conserved first and last residue. D genes are given only for firm matches. Clone size is stated in some rows and not others, as once, few, many or a class when expanded.

clone_size,d_call,v_call,j_call,cdr3_nt,cdr3_aa
many,NA,TRBV5-5,TRBJ1-5,TGTGCCAGCAGCTTGTGGGTAGGGGAAGGCCAGCCCCAGCATTTT,CASSLWVGEGQPQHF
NA,TRBD1,TRBV27,TRBJ2-1,TGTGCCAGCAGTTTTCAGGGGGCCAATGAGCAGTTCTTC,CASSFQGANEQFF
NA,NA,TRBV15,TRBJ1-5,TGTGCCACCAGCCCTATCTCGAATAGCAATCAGCCCCAGCATTTT,CATSPISNSNQPQHF
few,NA,TRBV19,TRBJ2-1,TGTGCCAGTTCACAGGAGAGACCGTACAATGAGCAGTTCTTC,CASSQERPYNEQFF
NA,TRBD1,TRBV6-1,TRBJ2-2,TGTGCCAGCATCACGCCCCGGACAGGGACGAACACCGGGGAGCTGTTTTTT,CASITPRTGTNTGELFF
NA,NA,TRBV13,TRBJ2-1,TGTGCCAGCACAGGCTTCCGACAGGAGAGCTCCTACAATGAGCAGTTCTTC,CASTGFRQESSYNEQFF
few,NA,TRBV20-1,TRBJ2-7,TGCAGTGCTAGAGATCTGGCAGGGGCCTCCTACGAGCAGTACTTC,CSARDLAGASYEQYF
few,TRBD2,TRBV20-1,TRBJ2-1,TGCAGTGCTAGAGAGCGGGGGGGGTACAATGAGCAGTTCTTC,CSARERGGYNEQFF
NA,NA,TRBV6-1,TRBJ1-1,TGTGCCAGCAGTGAATCAGGGTACTTAAACACTGAAGCTTTCTTT,CASSESGYLNTEAFF
few,TRBD1,TRBV5-5,TRBJ1-3,TGTGCCAGCAGACAGGGGACGGACACCATATATTTT,CASRQGTDTIYF
NA,NA,TRBV7-2,TRBJ1-1,TGTGCCAGCAGCTTAGCGCTACAGCACACTGAAGCTTTCTTT,CASSLALQHTEAFF
many,TRBD2,TRBV11-2,TRBJ2-1,TGTGCCAGCAGCTCGAGGACTAGCGGGGGGGCGAATGAGCAGTTCTTC,CASSSRTSGGANEQFF
few,NA,TRBV27,TRBJ1-1,TGTGCCAGCAGTTTGACCACTTTGGGGGGAACTGAAGCTTTCTTT,CASSLTTLGGTEAFF
NA,NA,TRBV7-9,TRBJ1-1,TGTGCCAGCAGCTACACACAGGGCGGGACTGAAGCTTTCTTT,CASSYTQGGTEAFF
many,NA,TRBV20-1,TRBJ2-3,TGCAGTGCCATCACAGATACGCAGTATTTT,CSAITDTQYF
few,NA,TRBV12-3/TRBV12-4,TRBJ1-2,TGTGCCAGCACCAAGGGTTCCTATGGCTACACCTTC,CASTKGSYGYTF
few,NA,TRBV5-4,TRBJ2-7,TGTGCCAGCAGCTTGTTTGGGGGGCTTATCCAGTACTTC,CASSLFGGLIQYF
NA,NA,TRBV12-3/TRBV12-4,TRBJ2-1,TGTGCCACCATCGCGACCCTCAGCTGGGAGCAGTTCTTC,CATIATLSWEQFF
NA,NA,TRBV11-2,TRBJ1-4,TGTGCCAGCAGCTTAGATCGGGGTTTTAATGAAAAACTGTTTTTT,CASSLDRGFNEKLFF
few,NA,TRBV12-3/TRBV12-4,TRBJ2-6,TGTGCCAGCAGTCCCGGGACCTTTGGGGCCAACGTCCTGACTTTC,CASSPGTFGANVLTF